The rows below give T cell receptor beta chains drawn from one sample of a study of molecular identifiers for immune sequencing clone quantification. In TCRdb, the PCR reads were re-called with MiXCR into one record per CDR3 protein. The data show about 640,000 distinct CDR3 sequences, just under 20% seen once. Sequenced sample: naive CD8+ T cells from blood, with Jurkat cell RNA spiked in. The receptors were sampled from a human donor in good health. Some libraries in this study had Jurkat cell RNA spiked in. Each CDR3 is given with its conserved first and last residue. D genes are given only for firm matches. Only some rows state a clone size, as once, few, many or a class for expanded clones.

CSASDRGVDGGWNTEAFF	TGCAGTGCTAGTGATCGGGGGGTAGACGGAGGTTGGAACACTGAAGCTTTCTTT	TRBV20-1	.	TRBJ1-1	.
CASSQAAAKLAKNIQYF	TGTGCCAGCAGCCAAGCGGCGGCTAAACTAGCCAAAAACATTCAGTACTTC	TRBV3-1	.	TRBJ2-4	many
CASSLLSASGSYEQYF	TGTGCCAGCAGTTTACTTTCGGCTAGCGGGAGCTACGAGCAGTACTTC	TRBV27	TRBD2	TRBJ2-7	many
CASTSGRVDPANTGELFF	TGTGCCAGCACCTCCGGTCGGGTAGACCCCGCGAACACCGGGGAGCTGTTTTTT	TRBV12-3/TRBV12-4	.	TRBJ2-2	few
CASSLGMTTYEQYF	TGTGCCAGCAGTTTAGGAATGACGACCTACGAGCAGTACTTC	TRBV28	.	TRBJ2-7	few
CASSLGGRVFEQYF	TGTGCCAGCAGCTTAGGCGGGCGGGTGTTCGAGCAGTACTTC	TRBV7-6	.	TRBJ2-7	many
CASSGLAGVRTDTQYF	TGTGCCAGCAGTGGACTAGCGGGAGTTCGCACAGATACGCAGTATTTT	TRBV6-1	TRBD2	TRBJ2-3	.
CASSDGYPSYEQYF	TGTGCCAGCAGTGACGGGTATCCCTCCTACGAGCAGTACTTC	TRBV6-4	.	TRBJ2-7	.
CASSLDRDLTDTQYF	TGTGCCAGCAGCCTCGACAGGGACCTCACAGATACGCAGTATTTT	TRBV13	TRBD1	TRBJ2-3	.
CASIVEGGGETQYF	TGTGCCAGCATAGTGGAAGGGGGCGGGGAGACCCAGTACTTC	TRBV6-1	TRBD1	TRBJ2-5	many
CASSLEVGSGELFF	TGTGCCAGCAGCCTTGAAGTAGGTTCCGGGGAGCTGTTTTTT	TRBV27	.	TRBJ2-2	.
CASHPRGAGTDTQYF	TGTGCCAGCCACCCACGGGGCGCTGGCACAGATACGCAGTATTTT	TRBV27	.	TRBJ2-3	many
CASSSADRSYNEQFF	TGTGCCAGCAGTTCCGCGGACAGGTCCTACAATGAGCAGTTCTTC	TRBV6-2/TRBV6-3	TRBD1	TRBJ2-1	.
CASSRSGGAAETQYF	TGTGCCAGCAGTCGTAGCGGGGGGGCCGCGGAGACCCAGTACTTC	TRBV12-3/TRBV12-4	TRBD2	TRBJ2-5	many
CAITAGGQGSPYNSPLHF	TGTGCCATCACGGCCGGGGGACAGGGGAGTCCATATAATTCACCCCTCCACTTT	TRBV10-3	TRBD1	TRBJ1-6	few
CASSLMLASLSSYNEQFF	TGTGCCAGCAGTTTGATGCTAGCGAGTCTAAGCTCCTACAATGAGCAGTTCTTC	TRBV28	.	TRBJ2-1	.
CASSLTLAPFTDTQYF	TGTGCCAGCAGCTTAACACTAGCTCCTTTCACAGATACGCAGTATTTT	TRBV5-6	.	TRBJ2-3	many
CASSRTVGVSYEQYF	TGTGCCAGCAGCCGGACCGTAGGGGTCTCCTACGAGCAGTACTTC	TRBV5-5	.	TRBJ2-7	few
CAIRDGYNEQFF	TGTGCCATCCGGGACGGGTACAATGAGCAGTTCTTC	TRBV7-9	.	TRBJ2-1	.
CASSSGETSYGYTF	TGTGCCAGCAGTTCTGGGGAAACCTCCTATGGCTACACCTTC	TRBV7-9	.	TRBJ1-2	.
CASSLMGQGETQYF	TGTGCCAGCAGCTTAATGGGTCAGGGGGAGACCCAGTACTTC	TRBV11-2	.	TRBJ2-5	many
CASSLVPSGLSLSYNEQFF	TGTGCCAGCAGTTTGGTGCCGAGCGGGCTCTCCCTCTCCTACAATGAGCAGTTCTTC	TRBV12-3/TRBV12-4	.	TRBJ2-1	.
CASSQGVQGDQPQHF	TGCGCCAGCAGCCAAGGGGTACAGGGTGATCAGCCCCAGCATTTT	TRBV4-1	.	TRBJ1-5	many
CASRAGDYNEQFF	TGTGCCAGCAGAGCAGGGGACTACAATGAGCAGTTCTTC	TRBV27	.	TRBJ2-1	few
CASSVSTGMEETQYF	TGTGCCAGCAGTGTCTCCACGGGGATGGAGGAGACCCAGTACTTC	TRBV2	.	TRBJ2-5	few
CASNPPLQGFGDTEAFF	TGTGCCAGCAATCCCCCCTTACAGGGGTTTGGTGACACTGAAGCTTTCTTT	TRBV7-9	TRBD1	TRBJ1-1	many
CASSPRGTNEQYF	TGTGCCAGCAGTCCCAGAGGAACTAACGAGCAGTACTTC	TRBV27	.	TRBJ2-7	.
CASSAPPQLAGGPWGSYNEQFF	TGTGCCAGCAGTGCACCCCCCCAACTAGCGGGAGGGCCCTGGGGGTCCTACAATGAGCAGTTCTTC	TRBV27	TRBD2	TRBJ2-1	few
CASSLETVTAGEQYF	TGCGCCAGCAGCTTGGAAACTGTCACGGCAGGTGAGCAGTACTTC	TRBV5-1	.	TRBJ2-7	many
CASGPTNQETQYF	TGTGCTAGTGGCCCGACGAACCAAGAGACCCAGTACTTC	TRBV12-5	.	TRBJ2-5	many
CSVLLQEQETQYF	TGCAGCGTCCTTTTGCAGGAGCAAGAGACCCAGTACTTC	TRBV29-1	.	TRBJ2-5	many
CASSIWTGNMNTEAFF	TGTGCCAGTAGTATCTGGACAGGAAATATGAACACTGAAGCTTTCTTT	TRBV19	TRBD1	TRBJ1-1	.
CASSFGTEETF	TGTGCCAGCAGTTTTGGGACAGAAGAAACCTTC	TRBV12-3/TRBV12-4	TRBD1	TRBJ1-2	many
CASSQGPLSSNIQYF	TGCGCCAGCAGCCAAGGACCGTTATCGTCCAACATTCAGTACTTC	TRBV4-1	.	TRBJ2-4	many
CASSPDGFLNEQYF	TGTGCCAGCAGCCCGGACGGATTCCTGAACGAGCAGTACTTC	TRBV9	.	TRBJ2-7	many
CSVERQAGGYTF	TGCAGCGTTGAAAGGCAGGCAGGCGGCTACACCTTC	TRBV29-1	.	TRBJ1-2	many
CASSPGGPDAFF	TGTGCCAGCAGCCCCGGCGGGCCTGATGCTTTCTTT	TRBV14	.	TRBJ1-1	.
CASSFSYHATALAKNIQYF	TGTGCCAGCAGTTTCTCTTATCATGCGACAGCTTTAGCCAAAAACATTCAGTACTTC	TRBV28	.	TRBJ2-4	many
CASSQAPGPGNTIYF	TGCGCCAGCAGCCAAGCACCGGGACCTGGAAACACCATATATTTT	TRBV4-3	.	TRBJ1-3	many
CSVQPENQETQYF	TGCAGCGTTCAGCCGGAGAACCAAGAGACCCAGTACTTC	TRBV29-1	.	TRBJ2-5	many
CASEGQPTYEQYF	TGTGCCAGCGAGGGACAGCCAACCTACGAGCAGTACTTC	TRBV2	TRBD1	TRBJ2-7	few
CASSFSGHSYEQYF	TGTGCCAGCAGCTTTTCCGGGCACTCCTACGAGCAGTACTTC	TRBV11-3	.	TRBJ2-7	few
CASSPRGGEQFF	TGTGCCAGCAGCCCCAGGGGGGGTGAGCAGTTCTTC	TRBV3-1	.	TRBJ2-1	.
CSACRDSRLSYEQYF	TGCAGTGCTTGCCGGGACAGCCGTCTCTCCTACGAGCAGTACTTC	TRBV20-1	TRBD1	TRBJ2-7	many
CASSGGLNEQYF	TGTGCCTCTTCAGGGGGTCTCAACGAGCAGTACTTC	TRBV9	TRBD1	TRBJ2-7	.